These 3 T cell receptor beta chains originate from one sample sequenced in a study of technical replicates of blood from a few donors. Here immunoSEQ multiplex PCR was the method, and the copy in TCRdb shows in-frame clones only, minus some. Of 55,000 to 80,000 clones in the sample, almost 98% were seen once. The specimen sequenced was T cells isolated from PBMCs. Receptors were obtained from a human donor in good health.

The chain employs TRBV7-9 and TRBJ2-5; TRBD1 matches 8 bases. Germline-derived CDR1 and CDR2 are SEHNR and FQNEAQ (reference sequence). The junction had 6 bases not matched to a gene; V was cut back by 1 base and J by 5 bases. The CDR3 is 15 amino acids. CDR3 nucleotide sequence: TGTGCCAGCAGCTTAGGACAGGGGAGTGTCGAGACCCAGTACTTC. This encodes CASSLGQGSVETQYF.

The chain recombines TRBV11-2 with TRBJ1-4, with 7 bases identical to TRBD1. The CDR3 loop spans 13 amino acids. Germline V gene sequence: CDR1 SGHAT, CDR2 FQNNGV. Unmatched junction bases numbered 4, after V lost 7 bases and J lost 5 bases. The CDR3: CASNSGGNEKLFF. The CDR3 DNA reads TGTGCCAGCAACTCAGGGGGAAATGAAAAACTGTTTTTT.

CDR3 region: CSVGGVGGHGELFF. Here the CDR3 DNA reads TGCAGCGTTGGGGGAGTCGGGGGGCACGGGGAGCTGTTTTTT. The chain has TRBV29-1 and TRBJ2-2; tentatively, D is TRBD2 (7 bases). V lost 4 bases and J 7 bases, leaving 16 bases between the germline ends. CDR3 length: 14 amino acids. Germline CDR1 SQVTM, CDR2 ANQGSEA.